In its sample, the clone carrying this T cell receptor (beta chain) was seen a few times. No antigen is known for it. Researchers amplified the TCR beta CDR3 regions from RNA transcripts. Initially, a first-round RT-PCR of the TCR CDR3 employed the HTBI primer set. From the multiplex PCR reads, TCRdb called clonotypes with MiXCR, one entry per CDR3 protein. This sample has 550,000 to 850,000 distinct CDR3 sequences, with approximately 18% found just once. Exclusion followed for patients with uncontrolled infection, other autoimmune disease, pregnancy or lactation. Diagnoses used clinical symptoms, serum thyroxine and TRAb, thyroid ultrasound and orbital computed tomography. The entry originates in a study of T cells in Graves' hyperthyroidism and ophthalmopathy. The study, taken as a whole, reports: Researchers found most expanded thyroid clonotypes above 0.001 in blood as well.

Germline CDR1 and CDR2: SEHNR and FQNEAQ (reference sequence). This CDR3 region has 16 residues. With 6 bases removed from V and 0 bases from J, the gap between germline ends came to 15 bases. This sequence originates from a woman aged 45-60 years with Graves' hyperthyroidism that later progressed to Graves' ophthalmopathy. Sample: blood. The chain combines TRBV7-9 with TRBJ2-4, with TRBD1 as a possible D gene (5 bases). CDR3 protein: CASRPTYRIAKNIQYF. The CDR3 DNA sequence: TGTGCCAGCAGGCCTACTTACAGGATAGCCAAAAACATTCAGTACTTC.